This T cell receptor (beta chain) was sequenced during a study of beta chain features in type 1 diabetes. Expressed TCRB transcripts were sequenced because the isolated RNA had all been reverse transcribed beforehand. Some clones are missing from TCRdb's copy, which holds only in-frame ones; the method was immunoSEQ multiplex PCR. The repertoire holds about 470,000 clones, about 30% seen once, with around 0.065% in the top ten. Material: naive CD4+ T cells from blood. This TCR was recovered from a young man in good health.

CDR3: CASSPGSYEQYF. CDR3 nucleotide sequence: TGTGCCAGCAGCCCAGGGTCCTACGAGCAGTACTTC. The V call is TRBV27, the J call TRBJ2-7, with D possibly matching TRBD1 (5 bases). Germline-derived CDR1 and CDR2 are MNHEY and SMNVEV (reference sequence). The V gene lost 6 bases and the J gene lost 1 base, with 7 bases spanning the gap. CDR3 size: 12 residues.